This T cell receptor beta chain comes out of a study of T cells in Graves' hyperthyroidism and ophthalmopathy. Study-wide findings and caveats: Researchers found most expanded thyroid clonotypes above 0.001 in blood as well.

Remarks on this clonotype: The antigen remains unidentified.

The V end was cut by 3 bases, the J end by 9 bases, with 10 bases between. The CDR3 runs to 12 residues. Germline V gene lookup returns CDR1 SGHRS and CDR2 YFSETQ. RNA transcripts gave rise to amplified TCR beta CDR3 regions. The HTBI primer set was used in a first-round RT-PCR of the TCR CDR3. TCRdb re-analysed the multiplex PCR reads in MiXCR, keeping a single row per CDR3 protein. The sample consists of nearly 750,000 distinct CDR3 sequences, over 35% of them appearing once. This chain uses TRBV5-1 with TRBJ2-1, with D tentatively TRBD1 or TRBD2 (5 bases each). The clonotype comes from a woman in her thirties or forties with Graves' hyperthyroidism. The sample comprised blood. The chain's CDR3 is CASSSRGGEQFF. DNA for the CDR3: TGCGCCAGCAGCTCTCGTGGGGGTGAGCAGTTCTTC.